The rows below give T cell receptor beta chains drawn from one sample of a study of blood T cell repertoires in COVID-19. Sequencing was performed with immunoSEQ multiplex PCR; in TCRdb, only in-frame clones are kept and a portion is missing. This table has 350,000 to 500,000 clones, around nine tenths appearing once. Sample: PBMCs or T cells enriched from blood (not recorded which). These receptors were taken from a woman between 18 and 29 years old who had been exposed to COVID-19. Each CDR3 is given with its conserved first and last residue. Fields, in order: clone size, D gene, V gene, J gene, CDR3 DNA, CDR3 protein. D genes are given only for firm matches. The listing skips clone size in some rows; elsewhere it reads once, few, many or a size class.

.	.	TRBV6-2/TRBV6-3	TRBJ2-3	TGTGCCAGCAGTTTTACCCCCCCCGGCAGGGCCGCAGATACGCAGTATTTT	CASSFTPPGRAADTQYF
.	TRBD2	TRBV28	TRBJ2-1	TGTGCCAGCAGTTTAGAGCGGGAGAGCTACAATGAGCAGTTCTTC	CASSLERESYNEQFF
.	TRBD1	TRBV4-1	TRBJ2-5	TGCGCCAGCAGCCTTTATCCTCCGGGACAGAACCAAGAGACCCAGTACTTC	CASSLYPPGQNQETQYF
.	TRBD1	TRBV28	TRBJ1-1	TGTGCCAGCAGTTTCTGGGACAGGGGGCGAGTGAACACTGAAGCTTTCTTT	CASSFWDRGRVNTEAFF
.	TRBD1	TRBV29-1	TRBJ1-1	TGCAGCGGAGACCGAGGGACAGGGACTGAAGCTTTCTTT	CSGDRGTGTEAFF
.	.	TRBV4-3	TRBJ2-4	TGCGCCAGCAGCCAAGATGCCCGGAGGGGTATAAACATTCAGTACTTC	CASSQDARRGINIQYF
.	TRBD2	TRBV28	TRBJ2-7	TGTGCCAGCAGTTTAGCGGGGACTATGTACGAGCAGTACTTC	CASSLAGTMYEQYF
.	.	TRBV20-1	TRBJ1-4	TGCAGTGCTAGTGGGGCCTTTAATGAAAAACTGTTTTTT	CSASGAFNEKLFF
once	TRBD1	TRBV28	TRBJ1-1	TGTGCCAGCAGTTTAGTCGTTCGACAGGGACTCAAAGCTTTCTTT	CASSLVVRQGLKAFF
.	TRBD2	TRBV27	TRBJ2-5	TGTGCCAGCAGTCAAACGAGACTTGCGGGGGTGGAGACCCAGTACTTC	CASSQTRLAGVETQYF
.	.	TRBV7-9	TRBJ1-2	TGTGCCAGCAGCCTGACATTGGACTATGGCTACACCTTC	CASSLTLDYGYTF
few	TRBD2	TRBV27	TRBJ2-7	TGTGCCAGCAGCCCTACCCGTCGGGGGGTAGGTAGAGTCAGCTCCTACGAGCAGTACTTC	CASSPTRRGVGRVSSYEQYF
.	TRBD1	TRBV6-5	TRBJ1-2	TGTGCCAGCAGGACACAGGGGAGGAACTATGGCTACACCTTC	CASRTQGRNYGYTF
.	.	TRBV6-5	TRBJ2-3	TGTGCCAGCAGTTACTCGGGTAGCGTTGATACGCAGTATTTT	CASSYSGSVDTQYF
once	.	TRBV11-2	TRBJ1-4	TGTGCCAGCAGCCTCGGCGACAGTGAAAAACTGTTTTTT	CASSLGDSEKLFF
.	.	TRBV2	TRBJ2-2	TGTGCCAGCAGTTGGACAGCAGAAGGCGGGGAGCTGTTTTTT	CASSWTAEGGELFF
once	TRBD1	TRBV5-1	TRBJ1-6	TGCGCCAGCAGCTTTCTGACAGGGGGCGGGAATAATTCACCCCTCCACTTT	CASSFLTGGGNNSPLHF
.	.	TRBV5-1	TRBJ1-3	TGCGCCAGCAGCTTAATTCCCCAGGCGCTCTCTGGAAACACCATATATTTT	CASSLIPQALSGNTIYF
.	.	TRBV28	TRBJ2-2	TGTGCCAGCAGTTTATCCCAGAACACCGGGGAGCTGTTTTTT	CASSLSQNTGELFF